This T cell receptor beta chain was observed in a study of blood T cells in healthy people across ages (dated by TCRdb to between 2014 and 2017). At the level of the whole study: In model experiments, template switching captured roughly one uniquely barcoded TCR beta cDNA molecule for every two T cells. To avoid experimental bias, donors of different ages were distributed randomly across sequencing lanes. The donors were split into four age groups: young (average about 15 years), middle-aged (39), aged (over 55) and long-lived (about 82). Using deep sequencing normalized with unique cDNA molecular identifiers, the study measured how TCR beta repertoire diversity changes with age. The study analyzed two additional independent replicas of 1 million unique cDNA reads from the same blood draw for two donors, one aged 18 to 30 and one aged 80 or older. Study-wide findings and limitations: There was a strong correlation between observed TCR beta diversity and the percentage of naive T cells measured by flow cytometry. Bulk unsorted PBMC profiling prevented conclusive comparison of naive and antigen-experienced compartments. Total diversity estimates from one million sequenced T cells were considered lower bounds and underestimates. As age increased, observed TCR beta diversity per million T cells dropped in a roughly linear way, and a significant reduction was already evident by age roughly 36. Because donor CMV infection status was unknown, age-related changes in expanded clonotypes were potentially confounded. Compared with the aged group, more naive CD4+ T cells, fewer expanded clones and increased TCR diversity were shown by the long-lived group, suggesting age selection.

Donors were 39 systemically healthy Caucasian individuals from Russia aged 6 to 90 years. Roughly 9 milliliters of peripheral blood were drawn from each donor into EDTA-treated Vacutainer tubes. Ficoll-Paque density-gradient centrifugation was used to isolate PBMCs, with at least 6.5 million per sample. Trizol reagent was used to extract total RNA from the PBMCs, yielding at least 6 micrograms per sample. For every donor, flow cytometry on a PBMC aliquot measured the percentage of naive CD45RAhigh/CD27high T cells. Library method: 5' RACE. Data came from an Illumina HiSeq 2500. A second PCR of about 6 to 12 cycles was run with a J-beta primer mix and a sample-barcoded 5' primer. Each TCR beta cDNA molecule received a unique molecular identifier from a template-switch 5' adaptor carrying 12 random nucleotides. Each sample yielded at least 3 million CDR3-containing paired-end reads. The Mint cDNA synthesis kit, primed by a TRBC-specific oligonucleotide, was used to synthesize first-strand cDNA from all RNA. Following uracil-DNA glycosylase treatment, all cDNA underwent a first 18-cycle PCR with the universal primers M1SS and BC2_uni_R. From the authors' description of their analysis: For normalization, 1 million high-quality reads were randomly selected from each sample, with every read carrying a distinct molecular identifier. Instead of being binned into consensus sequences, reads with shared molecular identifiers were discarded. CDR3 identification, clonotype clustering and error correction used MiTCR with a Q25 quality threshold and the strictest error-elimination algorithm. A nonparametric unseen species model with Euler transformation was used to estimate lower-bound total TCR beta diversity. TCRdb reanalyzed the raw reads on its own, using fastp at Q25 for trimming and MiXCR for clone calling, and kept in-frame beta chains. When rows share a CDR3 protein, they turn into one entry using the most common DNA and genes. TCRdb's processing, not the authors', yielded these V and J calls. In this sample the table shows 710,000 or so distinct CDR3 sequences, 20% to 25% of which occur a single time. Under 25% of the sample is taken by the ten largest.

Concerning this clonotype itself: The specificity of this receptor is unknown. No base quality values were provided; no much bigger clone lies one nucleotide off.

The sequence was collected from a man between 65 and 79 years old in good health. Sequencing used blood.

The CDR3 protein: CASSHRGAGTEAFF. The DNA sequence reads TGTGCCAGCAGCCATCGGGGGGCGGGCACTGAAGCTTTCTTT. The chain employs TRBV3-1 and TRBJ1-1; TRBD1 is a weak D gene call, 6 bases matching. The CDR3 holds 14 amino acids from the cysteine to the phenylalanine. The entry retains the CDR3 DNA only, 42 bases that are in frame from base 1. The germline ends are 12 bases apart after V is trimmed by 3 bases and J by 4 bases. The germline V gene (reference sequence) yields LGHDT for CDR1 and YNNKEL for CDR2.